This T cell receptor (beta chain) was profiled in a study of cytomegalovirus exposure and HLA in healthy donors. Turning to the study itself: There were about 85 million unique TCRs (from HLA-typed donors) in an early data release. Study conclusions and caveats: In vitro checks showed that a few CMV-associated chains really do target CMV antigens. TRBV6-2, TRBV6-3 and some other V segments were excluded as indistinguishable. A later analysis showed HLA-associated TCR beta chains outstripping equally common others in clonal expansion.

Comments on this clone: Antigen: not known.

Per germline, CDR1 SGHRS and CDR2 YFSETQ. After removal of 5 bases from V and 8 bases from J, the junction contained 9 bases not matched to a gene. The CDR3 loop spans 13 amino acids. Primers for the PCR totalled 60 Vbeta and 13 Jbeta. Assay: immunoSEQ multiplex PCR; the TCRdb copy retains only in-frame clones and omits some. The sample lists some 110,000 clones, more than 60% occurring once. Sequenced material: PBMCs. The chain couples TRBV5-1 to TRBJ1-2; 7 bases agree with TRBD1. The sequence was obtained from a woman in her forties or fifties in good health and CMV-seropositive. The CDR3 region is CASREGALDGYTF. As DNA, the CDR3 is TGCGCCAGCAGAGAGGGGGCGCTTGACGGCTACACCTTC.